The 30 T cell receptor beta chains below come from one sample, sequenced in a study of blood T cell repertoires in COVID-19. Only in-frame clones appear in the TCRdb table, and some are missing; sequencing was by immunoSEQ multiplex PCR. The sample holds 200,000 to 250,000 clones, roughly 79% seen once. Material for sequencing was PBMCs or T cells enriched from blood (not recorded which). The origin of the receptors is a woman in her forties or fifties with acute COVID-19.

V usage is TRBV6-5 and J usage is TRBJ1-4, with TRBD1 as a possible D gene (6 bases). Trimming pared 4 bases from V and 6 bases from J, leaving 12 bases between. Germline CDR1 and CDR2: MNHEY and SVGAGI. The CDR3 spans 14 residues. The DNA of the CDR3 is TGTGCCAGCAGTTCCGGCAGGGGTGATGAAAAACTGTTTTTT. As protein: CASSSGRGDEKLFF.

The V call is TRBV2, the J call TRBJ1-2, with 7 bases identical to TRBD1. The CDR3 length is 14 residues. V was pared by 1 base and J by 4 bases, with 3 bases of the junction left unmatched. The germline CDR1 and CDR2 sequences are SNHLY and FYNNEI. The CDR3 region is CASSEETGVYGYTF. The DNA of the CDR3 is TGTGCCAGCAGTGAAGAAACAGGGGTCTATGGCTACACCTTC.

V is TRBV19 and J is TRBJ1-5, with a possible D match to TRBD1 (6 bases). Trimming stripped 3 bases from V and 7 bases from J, with 19 bases between. This CDR3 comprises 16 residues. Germline-derived CDR1 and CDR2 are LNHDA and SQIVND (reference sequence). CDR3: CASSIGAGARGQPQHF. CDR3 DNA: TGTGCCAGTAGTATTGGGGCAGGGGCCAGGGGCCAGCCCCAGCATTTT.

The table lists this clone with a few counts. This rearrangement joins TRBV4-3 to TRBJ2-5; no clear D. CDR3 length: 16 residues. Trimming took 0 bases from V and 3 from J, leaving 14 bases between them. Per the germline V gene, CDR1 is LGHNA and CDR2 is YSLEER. CDR3 region: CASSQDLVRGKETQYF. The CDR3 DNA reads TGCGCCAGCAGCCAAGATTTGGTTCGAGGAAAAGAGACCCAGTACTTC.

CDR3 coding DNA: TGTGCCACCAGTGCCTGGACAGGAACAGGCGGCTATGGCTACACCTTC. Its translation: CATSAWTGTGGYGYTF. The chain uses TRBV24-1 and TRBJ1-2; 7 bases are a match to TRBD1. Unmatched junction bases numbered 12, after V lost 5 bases and J lost 4 bases. There are 16 residues in the CDR3. CDR1 is KGHDR and CDR2 is SFDVKD in the germline V gene.

This clone was seen only a few times. The V and J genes are TRBV11-3 and TRBJ1-1; D is perhaps TRBD1 (5 bases). The CDR3 extends over 14 amino acids. Trimming pared 2 bases from V and 4 bases from J, leaving 11 bases between. Germline CDR1 SGHNT, CDR2 YENEEA. CDR3 nucleotides: TGTGCCAGCAGCTTACTGGACAAGGGCACTGAAGCTTTCTTT. Translated: CASSLLDKGTEAFF.

The chain links TRBV12-5 to TRBJ1-3; 10 bases align to TRBD1. The V gene's germline CDR1 is LGHNT and CDR2 FRNRAP. The V and J ends lost 6 bases and 0 bases, in that order; junction bases with no gene match: 8. The CDR3 consists of 17 residues. The CDR3 reads CASGGTGVLISGNTIYF. DNA of the CDR3: TGTGCTAGTGGGGGGACAGGGGTCCTGATCTCTGGAAACACCATATATTTT.

The rearrangement uses TRBV19 and TRBJ2-3; 8 positions agree with TRBD2. The CDR3 is 15 amino acids. V dropped 3 bases and J dropped 1; count of bases not matched to a gene: 3. Germline loops: CDR1 LNHDA, CDR2 SQIVND (reference sequence). For the CDR3, the DNA is TGTGCCAGTAGTATGGCGGGGGGTGGCACAGATACGCAGTATTTT. Translation gives CASSMAGGGTDTQYF.

The table lists this clone with a few counts. The chain links TRBV11-2 to TRBJ2-4; the match to TRBD1 covers 7 bases. CDR1 and CDR2 from the germline V gene are SGHAT and FQNNGV. CDR3 length: 17 residues. The ends lost 5 bases at V and 0 bases at J; junction bases unmatched: 10. The CDR3 bases are TGTGCCAGCAGCGGTACCCAGGGGGTTTTAGCCAAAAACATTCAGTACTTC. This encodes CASSGTQGVLAKNIQYF. The full variable domain, its missing parts supplied by reference TRBV11-2 and TRBJ2-4, is EAGVAQSPRYKIIEKRQSVAFWCNPISGHATLYWYQQILGQGPKLLIQFQNNGVVDDSQLPKDRFSAERLKGVDSTLKIQPAKLEDSAVYLCASSGTQGVLAKNIQYFGAGTRLSVL.

V and J are TRBV11-2 and TRBJ2-1; the D is unclear. Trimming stripped 2 bases from V and 9 bases from J, with 11 bases between. CDR3 length equals 13 residues. Looked up from germline, CDR1 is SGHAT and CDR2 is FQNNGV. CDR3 sequence reads: CASSLSEVPEQFF. The DNA for the CDR3 is TGTGCCAGCAGCTTAAGTGAGGTACCTGAGCAGTTCTTC.

This rearrangement joins TRBV9 to TRBJ1-2, with 9 bases that match TRBD1. There are 13 residues in the CDR3. CDR1 SGDLS and CDR2 YYNGEE come from the germline V gene. Trimming removed 5 bases from V and 7 bases from J; junction bases left unmatched: 6. The CDR3 DNA reads TGTGCCAGCAGGGGGGACAGGGTAGGTGGCTACACCTTC. Its translation: CASRGDRVGGYTF.

The chain employs TRBV19 and TRBJ1-3; D gene uncertain. This CDR3 has 11 residues. V lost 8 bases, J lost 6 bases, and 8 bases lay in between. Germline loops: CDR1 LNHDA, CDR2 SQIVND (reference sequence). Here the CDR3 reads CASLSVNTIYF. CDR3 in DNA: TGTGCCAGTCTCTCCGTAAACACCATATATTTT.

This clone showed up just once. This chain connects TRBV14 to TRBJ2-5, with D possibly matching TRBD2 (5 bases). The CDR3 runs 15 residues. With 5 bases removed from V and 5 bases from J, the gap between germline ends came to 18 bases. The germline gives CDR1 SGHDN, CDR2 FVKESK. The CDR3 coding sequence is TGTGCCAGCAGCTCAAGGGCCAGCTCGGGGGAGACCCAGTACTTC. This codes for CASSSRASSGETQYF.

The V call is TRBV18, the J call TRBJ1-3, with D maybe TRBD1 (5 bases). The germline V gene encodes CDR1 KGHSH and CDR2 LQKENI. This CDR3 is built from 16 residues. Trimming removed 6 bases from V and 0 bases from J, with 15 bases in between. CDR3 sequence (DNA): TGTGCCAGCTCTTTAAGGACACCTTCCTCTGGAAACACCATATATTTT. Its translation: CASSLRTPSSGNTIYF.

The genes are TRBV28 and TRBJ2-7; D possibly corresponds to TRBD1 (6 bases). Trimming removed 3 bases from V and 2 bases from J, with 20 bases in between. Germline assignment: CDR1 MDHEN and CDR2 SYDVKM. The CDR3 length is 17 residues. The CDR3 nucleotides read TGTGCCAGCAGTTTCAAAACAGGGCTCTTGTGGACCTACGAGCAGTACTTC. It encodes CASSFKTGLLWTYEQYF.

This clone was counted a few times. The genes are TRBV18 and TRBJ1-1, with D possibly TRBD1 on 6 matching bases. The CDR3 is 15 amino acids. The V end was cut by 4 bases, the J end by 4 bases, with 16 bases between. Germline CDR1 reads KGHSH; CDR2 reads LQKENI. Here the CDR3 reads CASSLARGDSTEAFF. The DNA for the CDR3 is TGTGCCAGCTCACTGGCCAGGGGCGACAGCACTGAAGCTTTCTTT.

The chain couples TRBV13 to TRBJ2-3; D possibly corresponds to TRBD2 (6 bases). V lost 8 bases to trimming and J lost 5 bases, with 17 bases between them. This CDR3 is built from 14 residues. The germline CDR1 and CDR2 sequences are PRHDT and FYEKMQ (reference sequence). CDR3 protein: CASGSGGPVDTQYF. The CDR3 DNA is TGTGCCAGCGGCTCCGGAGGGCCCGTAGATACGCAGTATTTT. The variable domain in full, completed from reference TRBV13 and TRBJ2-3, reads AAGVIQSPRHLIKEKRETATLKCYPIPRHDTVYWYQQGPGQDPQFLISFYEKMQSDKGSIPDRFSAQQFSDYHSELNMSSLELGDSALYFCASGSGGPVDTQYFGPGTRLTVL.

This clone was seen only a few times. The chain is built from TRBV3-1 (or the pseudogene TRBV3-2) and TRBJ2-2, with 7 bases lining up with TRBD1. The trim removed 1 base at V and 6 bases at J, leaving 8 bases unmatched. CDR3 length: 16 amino acids. Germline CDR1 and CDR2: LGHDT and YNNKEL (reference sequence). The CDR3 nucleotides are TGTGCCAGCAGCCAAGGAGGGGGCGTTATCTCCGGGGAGCTGTTTTTT. Its translation is CASSQGGGVISGELFF.

V gene TRBV14 combines with J gene TRBJ2-1; maybe TRBD1 (5 bases). This CDR3 region has 17 residues. Trimming pared 0 bases from V and 1 base from J, leaving 13 bases between. Germline values: CDR1 SGHDN, CDR2 FVKESK. CDR3 sequence reads: CASSQDMDTWSYNEQFF. The CDR3 DNA reads as TGTGCCAGCAGCCAAGATATGGACACATGGTCCTACAATGAGCAGTTCTTC.

The chain carries TRBV7-3 and TRBJ2-1; 7 nucleotides align to TRBD1. Trimming removed 0 bases from V and 15 bases from J; junction bases left unmatched: 8. This CDR3 comprises 13 residues. The germline V gene encodes CDR1 SGHTA and CDR2 FQGTGA. The CDR3 nucleotides read TGTGCCAGCAGCTTAACTCCTGACAGGGTCGGGTTCTTC. Translation: CASSLTPDRVGFF.

CDR3 nucleotide sequence: TGTGCCATCAGTGACACAAAGGACAGGGGCGGGGAGCAGTACTTC. Translating it yields CAISDTKDRGGEQYF. The gene calls are TRBV10-3 and TRBJ2-7; 9 nucleotides agree with TRBD1. With V trimmed by 3 bases and J by 7 bases, 10 bases remained unmatched. The CDR3 has 15 residues. Looked up from germline, CDR1 is ENHRY and CDR2 is SYGVKD.

This clone was seen once. The chain recombines TRBV10-3 with TRBJ2-7, with TRBD1 matching over 7 bases. The CDR3 spans 14 residues. With V trimmed by 6 bases and J by 3 bases, 8 bases remained unmatched. Germline lookup yields CDR1 ENHRY and CDR2 SYGVKD. CDR3 DNA sequence: TGTGCCATCAGCGCCGGGACAGACAACTACGAGCAGTACTTC. It specifies CAISAGTDNYEQYF.

The chain employs TRBV10-2 and TRBJ1-2; D remains ambiguous. Germline CDR1 reads WSHSY; CDR2 reads SAAADI. Between the trimmed V and J ends, which lost 1 base and 5 bases, there was a span of 14 bases. The CDR3 sequence is 15 residues long. The CDR3 is CASSEFSGNLYGYTF. In DNA, the CDR3 is TGCGCCAGCAGTGAGTTTTCCGGGAATCTGTATGGCTACACCTTC.

This clone was observed a single time. The chain employs TRBV5-4 and TRBJ1-4; 7 bases are shared with TRBD1. V was clipped by 4 bases and J by 8 bases; unmatched bases: 8. The CDR3 consists of 14 residues. Germline V gives CDR1 SGHNT, CDR2 YYREEE (reference sequence). The CDR3 here is CASSPQGPGEKLFF. The CDR3 nucleotides read TGTGCCAGCAGCCCACAGGGGCCCGGGGAAAAACTGTTTTTT.

The sample holds one count of this clone. This sequence joins TRBV19 and TRBJ2-1; TRBD1 agrees at 9 bases. After removal of 5 bases from V and 6 bases from J, the junction contained 8 bases not matched to a gene. This CDR3 has 15 residues. Germline V gene sequence: CDR1 LNHDA, CDR2 SQIVND (reference sequence). CDR3 amino acids: CASSVTGTGPNEQFF. DNA of the CDR3: TGTGCCAGTAGTGTCACCGGGACAGGGCCCAATGAGCAGTTCTTC.

CDR3 in amino acids: CASSQEGRGALSEQYF. Written as DNA, the CDR3 is TGCGCCAGCAGCCAAGAAGGGCGGGGGGCTTTGAGCGAGCAGTACTTC. This rearrangement joins TRBV4-1 to TRBJ2-7; 8 bases line up with TRBD2. This CDR3 has 16 residues. The V gene end was trimmed by 0 bases and the J gene end by 6 bases; junction bases not matched to a gene: 10. Germline CDR1 MGHRA, CDR2 YSYEKL.

V gene TRBV5-1 combines with J gene TRBJ2-5, with a weak D call TRBD1 (6 bases). The length of the CDR3 is 18 residues. Germline V gives CDR1 SGHRS, CDR2 YFSETQ. With 2 bases removed from V and 2 bases from J, the gap between germline ends came to 22 bases. The CDR3 region is CASSFWTTGRIGQETQYF. CDR3 coding DNA: TGCGCCAGCAGCTTTTGGACAACAGGGCGAATAGGACAAGAGACCCAGTACTTC.

The chain recombines TRBV4-1 with TRBJ2-3, with D tentatively TRBD2 (7 bases). V was shortened by 3 bases and J by 2 bases, with 15 bases between the two germline ends. Germline V gene data show CDR1 as MGHRA and CDR2 as YSYEKL. This CDR3 spans 16 amino acids. In nucleotides, the CDR3 is TGCGCCAGCAGCCAGAGGGGGGGGGCGTACACAGATACGCAGTATTTT. Its translation is CASSQRGGAYTDTQYF.

The V call is TRBV5-4, the J call TRBJ1-4; D not certain. The germline V gene encodes CDR1 SGHNT and CDR2 YYREEE (reference sequence). CDR3 size: 16 residues. The V end lost 0 bases, the J end lost 2 bases, and 11 bases lay between the germline ends. The CDR3 reads CASSLGPTATNEKLFF. Written as DNA, the CDR3 is TGTGCCAGCAGCTTGGGTCCAACAGCCACTAATGAAAAACTGTTTTTT. Full variable domain (remainder filled in from reference TRBV5-4 and TRBJ1-4): ETGVTQSPTHLIKTRGQQVTLRCSSQSGHNTVSWYQQALGQGPQFIFQYYREEENGRGNFPPRFSGLQFPNYSSELNVNALELDDSALYLCASSLGPTATNEKLFFGSGTQLSVL.

The chain employs TRBV18 and TRBJ2-7, with 7 bases lining up with TRBD1. The V gene's germline CDR1 is KGHSH and CDR2 LQKENI. The V and J ends lost 0 bases and 4 bases, in that order; junction bases with no gene match: 9. The CDR3 extends over 16 amino acids. The CDR3 bases are TGTGCCAGCTCACCACCACAGTGGAGACAGGGTTACGAGCAGTACTTC. It translates to CASSPPQWRQGYEQYF. Looking up the rest from reference TRBV18 and TRBJ2-7 gives the full variable domain: NAGVMQNPRHLVRRRGQEARLRCSPMKGHSHVYWYRQLPEEGLKFMVYLQKENIIDESGMPKERFSAEFPKEGPSILRIQQVVRGDSAAYFCASSPPQWRQGYEQYFGPGTRLTVT.